This T cell receptor (beta chain) was profiled in a study of blood T cell repertoires in COVID-19. Study summary: The cDNA or gDNA used as material had been derived from T cells, B-cell-depleted T cells, or PBMCs.

Authors' methods: By means of reference gene primer amplification, nucleated cell counts were estimated. Assay: immunoSEQ multiplex PCR; the TCRdb copy retains only in-frame clones and omits some. The DNA was the basis for D and trimming; V, J and clone size are from that table. Among tens of thousands of clones listed, just under 70% were seen once. The V gene's germline CDR1 is SNHLY and CDR2 FYNNEI. Trimming removed 4 bases from V and 3 bases from J, with 10 bases in between. This CDR3 region has 14 residues. Sequencing input: peripheral blood. V and J are TRBV2 and TRBJ1-5; tentative D call: TRBD1 (6 bases). The sequence derives from a man older than 75 with acute or convalescent COVID-19. The CDR3 reads CASSGDRHNQPQHF. In DNA form, the CDR3 reads TGTGCCAGCAGTGGCGACAGGCACAATCAGCCCCAGCATTTT.